This T cell receptor beta chain stems from a study of vaccination and CD4 T cells after COVID-19. Study-level points and caveats: There were relatively few convalescent patients studied, and there were no early post-infection timepoints.

This clonotype came up a few times. The antigen is unknown. As for treatment: approximately nine-day PBMC culture with coronavirus spike peptide pools or control peptides (ViraFEST assay). Germline CDR1 and CDR2: SGHTA and FQGNSA. This CDR3 region has 12 residues. V shed 4 bases and J shed 4 bases, with 5 bases lying between them. Oncomine TCR Beta short-read sequencing was applied to DNA from cultured CD4+ T cells. Genomic DNA was isolated from cultured CD4+ T cells. TCRdb itself ran the PCR reads through MiXCR, one entry per CDR3 protein. The sample yields around 6,000 distinct CDR3 sequences, around 47% seen once.

The sample was CD4+ T cells from blood, cultured in vitro. The TCR comes from a human donor who had recovered from COVID-19. The V gene is TRBV7-2, the J gene TRBJ2-1, with no clear D. CDR3 in amino acids: CASSSPYNEQFF. The CDR3 DNA sequence: TGTGCCAGCAGCTCCCCTTACAATGAGCAGTTCTTC.